This TCR beta chain was obtained from a study of blood T cell repertoires in COVID-19. Overall study: Sources were T cells, B-cell-depleted T cells, or PBMCs; the material itself was cDNA or gDNA.

This CDR3 has 17 amino acids. V shed 7 bases and J shed 0 bases, with 16 bases lying between them. The V gene's germline CDR1 is SEHNR and CDR2 FQNEAQ (reference sequence). Sequencing used immunoSEQ multiplex PCR; TCRdb keeps in-frame clones, though not all of them. This sample has about 200,000 clones, with approximately 78% found just once. The chain has TRBV7-9 and TRBJ2-6; D call uncertain. The clonotype was recovered from a woman aged 65 to 85 with COVID-19, enrolled during active disease. Specimen: peripheral blood. The CDR3 region is CASTVERRGSGANVLTF. The CDR3, as DNA: TGTGCCAGCACCGTAGAGAGGAGAGGCTCTGGGGCCAACGTCCTGACTTTC. Filled out from reference TRBV7-9 and TRBJ2-6, the complete variable domain reads DTGVSQNPRHKITKRGQNVTFRCDPISEHNRLYWYRQTLGQGPEFLTYFQNEAQLEKSRLLSDRFSAERPKGSFSTLEIQRTEQGDSAMYLCASTVERRGSGANVLTFGAGSRLTVL.